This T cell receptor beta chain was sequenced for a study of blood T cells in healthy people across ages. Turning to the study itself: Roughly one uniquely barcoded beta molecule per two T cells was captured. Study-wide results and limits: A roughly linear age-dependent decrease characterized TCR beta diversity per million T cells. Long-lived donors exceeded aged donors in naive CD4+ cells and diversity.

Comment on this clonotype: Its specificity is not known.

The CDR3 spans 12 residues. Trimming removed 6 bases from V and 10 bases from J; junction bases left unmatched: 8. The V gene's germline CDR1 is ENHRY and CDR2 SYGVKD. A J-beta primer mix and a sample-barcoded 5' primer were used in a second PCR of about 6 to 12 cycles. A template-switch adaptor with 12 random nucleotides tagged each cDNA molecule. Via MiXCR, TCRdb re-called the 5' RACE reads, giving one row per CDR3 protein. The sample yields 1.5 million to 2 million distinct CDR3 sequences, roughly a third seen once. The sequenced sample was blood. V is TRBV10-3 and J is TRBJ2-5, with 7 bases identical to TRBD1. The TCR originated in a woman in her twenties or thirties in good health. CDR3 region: CAISGDSFDQYF. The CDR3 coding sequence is TGTGCCATCAGCGGGGACAGTTTTGACCAGTACTTC.